This T cell receptor beta chain derives from a study of cytomegalovirus exposure and HLA in healthy donors. Overall study findings and caveats: Sequences of the TCR beta chain were said to predict the HLA-A and HLA-B alleles of most subjects accurately. Certain indistinguishable V segments, among them TRBV6-2 and TRBV6-3, were excluded. HLA restriction was apparent for most CMV-associated TCR beta chains in a later analysis. At a 0.05 false discovery rate, a later analysis found 16,951 TCR beta sequences to be associated with HLA alleles.

The PCR was carried out with 60 Vbeta primers and 13 Jbeta primers. Clones were sequenced by immunoSEQ multiplex PCR, and TCRdb holds only the in-frame ones, with some missing. The repertoire holds under 250,000 clones, 80% to 85% seen once, with roughly 7.4% in the top ten. Concerning this clone: Its specificity is not known.

CDR3 length equals 15 residues. CDR1 and CDR2 (germline): SNHLY, FYNNEI. Trimming took off 2 bases at V and 4 bases at J, with 14 bases between the two ends. V gene TRBV2 combines with J gene TRBJ1-2; D is undetermined. This sequence was found in a woman in her sixties in good health and CMV-seropositive. The sample was PBMCs. The DNA for the CDR3 is TGTGCCAGCAGTGAATGGAGCGGGCGGGGCTATGGCTACACCTTC. Encoded protein: CASSEWSGRGYGYTF. The variable domain in full, completed from reference TRBV2 and TRBJ1-2, reads EPEVTQTPSHQVTQMGQEVILRCVPISNHLYFYWYRQILGQKVEFLVSFYNNEISEKSEIFDDQFSVERPDGSNFTLKIRSTKLEDSAMYFCASSEWSGRGYGYTFGSGTRLTVV.